This entry features one TCR beta chain sequence. The data were produced by immunoSEQ multiplex PCR, yet TCRdb's version contains in-frame clones alone and is incomplete. Found here are under 200,000 clones, approximately 90% of them singletons; the top ten hold approximately 0.5%. This sample stems from a study of blood T cell repertoires in COVID-19. Whole-study context: COVID-19 samples collected from the United States, Italy and Spain covered acute and convalescent phases. In each case, the material was cDNA or gDNA derived from T cells, B-cell-depleted T cells, or PBMCs.

From germline, CDR1 is MGHRA and CDR2 YSYEKL. V lost 0 bases and J lost 8; bases outside the gene matches: 5. CDR3 size: 16 residues. Material for sequencing was peripheral blood. This sequence was found in a man aged 45-65 years with acute or convalescent COVID-19. This chain joins TRBV4-1 and TRBJ2-1, with TRBD2 identical over 12 bases. The CDR3 is CASSQEASGRAYEQFF. The CDR3 nucleotides are TGCGCCAGCAGCCAAGAGGCTAGCGGGAGGGCCTATGAGCAGTTCTTC.